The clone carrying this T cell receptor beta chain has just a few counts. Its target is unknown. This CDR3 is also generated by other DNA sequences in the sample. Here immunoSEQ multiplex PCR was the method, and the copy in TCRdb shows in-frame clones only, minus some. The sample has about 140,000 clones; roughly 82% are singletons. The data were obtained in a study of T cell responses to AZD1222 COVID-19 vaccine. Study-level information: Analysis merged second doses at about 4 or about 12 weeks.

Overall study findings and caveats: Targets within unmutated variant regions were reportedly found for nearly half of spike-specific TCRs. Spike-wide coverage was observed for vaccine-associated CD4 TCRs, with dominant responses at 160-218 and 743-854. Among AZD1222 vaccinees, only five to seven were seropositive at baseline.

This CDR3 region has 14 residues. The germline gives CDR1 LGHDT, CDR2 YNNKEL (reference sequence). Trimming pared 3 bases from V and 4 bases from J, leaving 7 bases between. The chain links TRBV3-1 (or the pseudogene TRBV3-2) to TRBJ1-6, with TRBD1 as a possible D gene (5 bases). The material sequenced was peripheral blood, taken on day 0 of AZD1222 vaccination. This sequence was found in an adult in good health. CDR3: CASSQGPYNSPLHF. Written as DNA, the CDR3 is TGTGCCAGCAGCCAGGGACCATATAATTCACCCCTCCACTTT.